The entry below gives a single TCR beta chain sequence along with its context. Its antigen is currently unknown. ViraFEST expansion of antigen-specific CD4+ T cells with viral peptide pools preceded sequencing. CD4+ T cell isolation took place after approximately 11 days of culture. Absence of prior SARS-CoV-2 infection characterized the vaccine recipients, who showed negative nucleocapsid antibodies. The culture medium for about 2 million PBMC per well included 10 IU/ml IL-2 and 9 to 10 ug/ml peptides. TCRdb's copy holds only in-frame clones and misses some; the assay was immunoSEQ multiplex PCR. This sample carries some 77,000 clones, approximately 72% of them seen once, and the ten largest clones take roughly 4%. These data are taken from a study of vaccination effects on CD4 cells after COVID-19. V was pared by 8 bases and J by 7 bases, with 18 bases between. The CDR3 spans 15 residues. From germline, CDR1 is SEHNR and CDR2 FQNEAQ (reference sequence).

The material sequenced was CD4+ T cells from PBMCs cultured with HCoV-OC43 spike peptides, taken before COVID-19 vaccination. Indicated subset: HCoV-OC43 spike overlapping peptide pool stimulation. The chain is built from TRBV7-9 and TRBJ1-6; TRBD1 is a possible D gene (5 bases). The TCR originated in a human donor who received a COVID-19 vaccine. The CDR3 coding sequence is TGTGCCAGCGGTTCCGCCACCGGGGGAAATTCACCCCTCCACTTT. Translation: CASGSATGGNSPLHF.